This TCR beta chain was documented in a study of STAT3 mutations in large granular lymphocyte leukemia. Study-wide context: Roughly half the longitudinally sequenced T-LGLL patients had canonical STAT3 mutations. Broader study findings: After therapy, about 30% of the 18 patients switched clonotypes, all new clones STAT3 wild type. Every T-LGLL patient had at least one immunodominant TCRbeta clonotype. Clonal expansion was inferred from samples taken at other timepoints.

Turning to this clone: The antigen is not known.

Here immunoSEQ multiplex PCR was the method, and the copy in TCRdb shows in-frame clones only, minus some. This sample has about 42,000 clones; 81% occur once, and the top ten carry approximately 0.41%. Germline V gives CDR1 SGHRS, CDR2 YFSETQ. The CDR3 totals 12 residues. Deletions cut 0 bases from V and 11 bases from J, with 9 bases between. The V call is TRBV5-1, the J call TRBJ1-5, with D perhaps TRBD1 (5 bases). Sequencing input: PBMCs. This TCR derives from a human donor with T large granular lymphocyte leukemia. Some clones in this sample may be carry-over from other donors' samples. The CDR3 DNA sequence: TGCGCCAGCAGCTTGGAGGGAGGGGCCCAGCATTTT. Encoded protein: CASSLEGGAQHF.